The subject of this entry is one TCR beta chain. This sample is part of a study of CD8+ T cells in alopecia areata. Following RNA extraction, reverse transcription yielded cDNA that acted as the sequencing template. Data came from immunoSEQ multiplex PCR; TCRdb stores just in-frame clones and leaves some out. The sample lists 130,000 to 150,000 clones, about three fifths occurring once. Unmatched junction bases numbered 9, after V lost 5 bases and J lost 3 bases. There are 16 residues in the CDR3. The germline CDR1 and CDR2 sequences are SEHNR and FQNEAQ (reference sequence). The chain uses TRBV7-9 and TRBJ2-1, with 8 positions matching TRBD1. Sequenced: CD8+ T cells sorted from blood. The clonotype was recovered from a human donor in good health. The CDR3 loop is CASSLETGAGYNEQFF. CDR3 nucleotides: TGTGCCAGCAGCCTCGAGACAGGGGCAGGCTACAATGAGCAGTTCTTC.